Below, one T cell receptor beta chain is given with its context. No cognate antigen has been identified for it. Base qualities are not at hand, and no much larger clone is one base apart. This sample is part of a study of glioma-infiltrating T cells after dendritic cell vaccination (dated by TCRdb to the mid-2010s). With regard to the full study: Of the approximately 15 glioblastoma patients in the cohort, all drawn from Phase I and II dendritic cell vaccination trials, 9 were newly diagnosed and 6 had recurrent disease. Between the early 2000s and the early 2010s, patients were given autologous tumor lysate-pulsed dendritic cell vaccination. The vaccine was prepared from monocyte-derived dendritic cells that were cultured for approximately seven days with IL-4 and GM-CSF and then pulsed overnight with autologous tumor lysate. Each patient got three intradermal injections of the dendritic cell vaccine, spaced at biweekly intervals, in the arm below the axilla. In glioblastoma patients vaccinated with dendritic cells, deep sequencing of TCR beta CDR3 regions served to measure tumor-infiltrating lymphocyte content and to compare repertoires between tumor and blood. TCR sequencing metrics, including TIL content and tumor-blood repertoire overlap, were correlated with survival after dendritic cell vaccination. General findings and caveats noted by the study authors: No direct relationship between TCR clonality and survival was found, suggesting a diverse polyclonal response may matter. Longer time to progression and overall survival after dendritic cell vaccination were predicted by higher estimated pretreatment TIL content. The cohort was small and heterogeneous, and full blood and tumor sets were available for few patients, with initial-recurrent tumor pairs available for even fewer patients. The response model built on TCR overlap across three groups was characterized as speculative, with prospective validation still needed.

The CDR3 covers 16 residues, taking in both the cysteine and the phenylalanine. Here the CDR3 DNA is all that survives: 48 bases in frame from base 1. CDR1 and CDR2 were assigned from the germline V gene (reference sequence) as MNHNY and SVGAGI. V ends up 2 bases short and J 5 bases short, with an unmatched junction base count of 8. TCRB CDR3 regions were amplified from approximately 2 ug genomic DNA, or all available DNA if less, using the immunoSEQ assay. For multiplex PCR, 60 forward primers for TCR V beta segments and 13 reverse primers for J beta segments were used. Synthetic control templates were spiked into each sample at limiting dilution to estimate reads per starting template. The Illumina HiSeq System generated sequencing reads of 87 bp. The authors processed their data as follows. To remove PCR and sequencing errors, closely related sequences were merged with a nearest neighbor algorithm. TCR overlap was defined as the percentage of unique tumor TCR beta sequences that were also found in the peripheral blood of the same patient. In its TCRdb copy, this immuneACCESS table keeps in-frame sequences only and misses some clones. Where compared with another copy, unresolved V genes explain less than half of these, and the others have no known cause. V, J and clone size were drawn from that table, and D and trimming were deduced from the DNA. This sample comprises about 50,000 clones, 65% to 90% of them detected only once. The ten largest clones represent approximately 10% of the sample.

To be selected, patients needed enough residual fresh-frozen tumor tissue and more than two years of available survival data. None of the glioblastoma patients carried an isocitrate dehydrogenase mutation, although molecular status otherwise varied. PBMC were collected before vaccination, two weeks after the third vaccination, and at tumor progression if tumor progression occurred. Genomic DNA was extracted with the Qiagen DNeasy Blood extraction Kit. In this chain, TRBV6-6 is recombined with TRBJ1-5, with 8 junctional bases fitting TRBD1. This sample comprised blood, obtained before dendritic cell vaccination. The receptor's source is a human donor with glioblastoma. The CDR3 has the sequence CASSYPISGGDQPQHF. In nucleotide form, the sequence is TGTGCCAGCAGTTACCCTATCTCAGGGGGCGATCAGCCCCAGCATTTT.